This paragraph covers one T cell receptor beta chain sequence. These data are taken from a study of shared T cell receptors in the human thymus. V was pared by 8 bases and J by 6 bases, with 21 bases between. There are 14 residues in the CDR3. Germline CDR1 SQVTM, CDR2 ANQGSEA. Clones were read by immunoSEQ multiplex PCR, and TCRdb kept only the in-frame ones, dropping some. The sample yields 450,000 to 650,000 clones, roughly 74% seen once. The same data also went into a second study, on human thymus T cells. This second report adds: Donors were healthy Finnish babies undergoing corrective operations for congenital heart defects. Resections removed during corrective heart surgery provided the thymus tissue used. Both thymic and peripheral blood repertoires showed apparently biased V and J usage. In unrelated individuals, thymic repertoires overlapped highly, according to related research.

Sequencing was carried out using thymocytes. This chain uses TRBV29-1 with TRBJ2-3; weak D call: TRBD2 (5 bases). The receptor was isolated from a boy under three years old with a congenital heart defect. The CDR3 reads CSIPRPSPADTQYF. Written as DNA, the CDR3 is TGCAGCATCCCGCGGCCTAGCCCTGCGGATACGCAGTATTTT.